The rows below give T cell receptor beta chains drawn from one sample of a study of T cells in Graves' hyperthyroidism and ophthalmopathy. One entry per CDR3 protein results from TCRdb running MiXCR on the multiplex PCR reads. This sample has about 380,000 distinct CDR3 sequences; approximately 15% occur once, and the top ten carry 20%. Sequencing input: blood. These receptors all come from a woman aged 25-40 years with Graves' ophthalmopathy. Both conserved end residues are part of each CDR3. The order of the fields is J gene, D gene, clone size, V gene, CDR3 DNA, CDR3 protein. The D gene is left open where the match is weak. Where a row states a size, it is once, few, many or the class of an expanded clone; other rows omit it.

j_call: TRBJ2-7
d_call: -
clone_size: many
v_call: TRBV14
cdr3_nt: TGTGCCAGCAGCCAAGGTGGTGGGCCCCAATCCTACGAGCAGTACTTC
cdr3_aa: CASSQGGGPQSYEQYF

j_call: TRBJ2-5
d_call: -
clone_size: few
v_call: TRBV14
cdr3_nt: TGTGCCAGCAGCCTCAAGGGAACCGGGGAGACCCAGTACTTC
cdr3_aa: CASSLKGTGETQYF

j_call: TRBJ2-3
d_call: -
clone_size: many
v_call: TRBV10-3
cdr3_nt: TGTGCCATCAATGGGGCGGAAGGGGGTACAGATACGCAGTATTTT
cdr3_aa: CAINGAEGGTDTQYF

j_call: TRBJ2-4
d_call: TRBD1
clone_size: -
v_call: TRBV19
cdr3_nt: TGTGCCAGTAGTCATACAGGGGTAGGAAACATTCAGTACTTC
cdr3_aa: CASSHTGVGNIQYF

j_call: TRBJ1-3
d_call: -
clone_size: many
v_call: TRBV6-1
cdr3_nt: TGTGCCAGCAGTACCGCAGCAGGGGCTGGAAACACCATATATTTT
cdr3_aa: CASSTAAGAGNTIYF

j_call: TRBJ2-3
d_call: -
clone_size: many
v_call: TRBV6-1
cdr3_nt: TGTGCCAGCAGTGAAAGAGCGGGCGCTCTTCCTGTGGATACGCAGTATTTT
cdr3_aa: CASSERAGALPVDTQYF

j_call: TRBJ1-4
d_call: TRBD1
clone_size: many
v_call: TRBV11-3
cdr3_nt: TGTGCCAGCAGCCGACAGGGGGCAGGGGAAAAACTGTTTTTT
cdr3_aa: CASSRQGAGEKLFF

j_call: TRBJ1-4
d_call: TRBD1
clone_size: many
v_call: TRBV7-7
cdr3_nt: TGTGCTAGCAGCTTACCCCGGACAGGATCAAGTGAAAAACTGTTTTTT
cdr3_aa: CASSLPRTGSSEKLFF

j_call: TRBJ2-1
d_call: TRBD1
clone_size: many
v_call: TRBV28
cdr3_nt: TGTGCCAGCGGGGGGACAGGGAAATCCTACAATGAGCAGTTCTTC
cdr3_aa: CASGGTGKSYNEQFF

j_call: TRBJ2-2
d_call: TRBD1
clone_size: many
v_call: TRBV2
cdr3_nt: TGTGCCAGCAGAGTGGGACAGGGCACCGCCGGGGAGCTGTTTTTT
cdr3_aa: CASRVGQGTAGELFF

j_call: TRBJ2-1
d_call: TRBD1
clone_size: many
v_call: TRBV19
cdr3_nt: TGTGCCAGTAGTCCCGACAGGGGGCTCTCTCCCAATGAGCAGTTCTTC
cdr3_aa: CASSPDRGLSPNEQFF

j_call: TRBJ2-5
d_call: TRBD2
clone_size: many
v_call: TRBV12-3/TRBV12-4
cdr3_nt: TGTGCCAGCAGGCGGGGACTAGCGGGGGCCCGGAGGGAGACCCAGTACTTC
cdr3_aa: CASRRGLAGARRETQYF

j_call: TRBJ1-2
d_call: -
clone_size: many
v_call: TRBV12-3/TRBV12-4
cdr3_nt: TGTGCCAGCAGGGGGGACTGGATAAACTATGGCTACACCTTC
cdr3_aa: CASRGDWINYGYTF

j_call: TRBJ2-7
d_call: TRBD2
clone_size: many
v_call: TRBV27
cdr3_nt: TGTGCCAGCAGTTTTGGGCTAGCGGGAGCCGAGCAGTACTTC
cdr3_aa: CASSFGLAGAEQYF

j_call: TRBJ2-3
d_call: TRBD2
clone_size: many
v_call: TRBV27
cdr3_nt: TGTGCCAGCAGACTTGGACTAGCGGGCACAGATACGCAGTATTTT
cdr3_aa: CASRLGLAGTDTQYF

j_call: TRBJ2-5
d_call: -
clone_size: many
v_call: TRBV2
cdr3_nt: TGTGCCAGCAGTGACGGGCAGGTCGGGGAGACCCAGTACTTC
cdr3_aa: CASSDGQVGETQYF

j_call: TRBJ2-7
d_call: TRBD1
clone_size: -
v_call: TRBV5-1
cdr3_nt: TGCGCCAGCAGCAAGGACAGGGGGCTCTACGAGCAGTACTTC
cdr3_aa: CASSKDRGLYEQYF

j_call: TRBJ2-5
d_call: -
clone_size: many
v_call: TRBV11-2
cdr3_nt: TGTGCCAGCAGCACCGGGACCCAAGAGACCCAGTACTTC
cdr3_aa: CASSTGTQETQYF

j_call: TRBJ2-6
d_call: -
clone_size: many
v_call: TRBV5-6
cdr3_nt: TGTGCCAGCAGCTTGGGTGGCACGTACTCTGGGGCCAACGTCCTGACTTTC
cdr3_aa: CASSLGGTYSGANVLTF

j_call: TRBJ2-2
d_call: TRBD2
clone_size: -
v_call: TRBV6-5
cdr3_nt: TGTGCCAGCAGTTTTGGTGCGGGGGCGAACACCGGGGAGCTGTTTTTT
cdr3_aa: CASSFGAGANTGELFF

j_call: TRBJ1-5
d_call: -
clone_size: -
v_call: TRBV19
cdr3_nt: TGTGCCAGTAGTATCCCGGATCAGCCCCAGCATTTT
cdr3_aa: CASSIPDQPQHF

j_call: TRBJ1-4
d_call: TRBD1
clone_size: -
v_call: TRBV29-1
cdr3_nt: TGCAGCGTTGAAGGGGACAGGGAGACCAGATCGAACGAAAAACTGTTTTTT
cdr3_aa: CSVEGDRETRSNEKLFF

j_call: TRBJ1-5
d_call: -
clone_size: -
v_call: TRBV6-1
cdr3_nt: TGTGCCGGCGGTCAGGGTAATCAGCCCCAGCATTTT
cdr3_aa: CAGGQGNQPQHF

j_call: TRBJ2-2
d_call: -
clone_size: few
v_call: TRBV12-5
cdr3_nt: TGTGCTAGTGGTTTGGTCCGAAAACTCCGGGGAGAACATAGGGACACCGGGGAGCTGTTTTTT
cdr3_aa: CASGLVRKLRGEHRDTGELFF

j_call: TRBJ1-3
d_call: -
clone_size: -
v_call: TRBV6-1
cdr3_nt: TGTGCCAGCAGTCCTCGGGACAAGGGGCGAACTGGAAACACCATATATTTT
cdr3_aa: CASSPRDKGRTGNTIYF

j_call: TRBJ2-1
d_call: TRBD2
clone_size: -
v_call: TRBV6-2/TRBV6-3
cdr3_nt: TGTGCCAGCAGTTACGGGCTAGCGGGGGGCGGCTCCTACAATGAGCAGTTCTTC
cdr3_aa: CASSYGLAGGGSYNEQFF

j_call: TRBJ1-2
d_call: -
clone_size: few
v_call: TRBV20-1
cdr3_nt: TGCAGTGCTCAATCGACGGTGCTATTAGTGGGCTACACCTTC
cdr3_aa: CSAQSTVLLVGYTF

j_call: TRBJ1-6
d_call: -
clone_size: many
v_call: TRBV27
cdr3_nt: TGTGCCAGCAGAAGCCGGGGTGGTTCACCCCTCCACTTT
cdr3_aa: CASRSRGGSPLHF

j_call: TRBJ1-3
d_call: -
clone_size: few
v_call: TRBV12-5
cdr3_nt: TGTGCTAGTGGTTTGGCCATGACTGGAAACACCATATATTTT
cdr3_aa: CASGLAMTGNTIYF

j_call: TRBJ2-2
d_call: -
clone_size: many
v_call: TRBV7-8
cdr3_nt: TGTGCCAGCAGCCAGGTGAACGGGGAGCTGTTTTTT
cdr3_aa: CASSQVNGELFF

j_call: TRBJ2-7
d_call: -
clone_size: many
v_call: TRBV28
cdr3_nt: TGTGCCAGCAGCTCACCCCGGGACGTAACCTACGAGCAGTACTTC
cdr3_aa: CASSSPRDVTYEQYF

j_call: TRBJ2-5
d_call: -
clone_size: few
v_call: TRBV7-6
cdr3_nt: TGTGCCACCGAACGGGAACTGGAAGAGACCCAGTACTTC
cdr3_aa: CATERELEETQYF

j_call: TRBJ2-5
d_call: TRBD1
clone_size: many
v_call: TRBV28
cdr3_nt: TGTGCCAGCAGTTTATCAGCCCAGGGGGAGGAGACCCAGTACTTC
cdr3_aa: CASSLSAQGEETQYF

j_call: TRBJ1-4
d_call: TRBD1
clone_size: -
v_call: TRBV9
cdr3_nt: TGTGCCAGCAGCCCCCACGACAGGGCTGAAAAACTGTTTTTT
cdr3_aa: CASSPHDRAEKLFF

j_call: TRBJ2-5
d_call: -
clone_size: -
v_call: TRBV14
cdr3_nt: TGTGCCAGCAGCCACTATAGGGGAGAGACCCAGTACTTC
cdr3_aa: CASSHYRGETQYF

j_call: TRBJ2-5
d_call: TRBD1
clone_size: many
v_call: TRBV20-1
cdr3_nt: TGCAGTGCAAAATGGCCGACAGGGGGCATCGAGACCCAGTACTTC
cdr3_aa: CSAKWPTGGIETQYF

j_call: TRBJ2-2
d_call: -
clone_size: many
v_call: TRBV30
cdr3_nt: TGTGCCTGGAGAGAAATGATGGCCGGGGAGCTGTTTTTT
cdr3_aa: CAWREMMAGELFF

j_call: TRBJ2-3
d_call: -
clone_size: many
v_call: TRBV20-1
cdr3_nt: TGCAGTGCTCCGGGGGGCCCAGATACGCAGTATTTT
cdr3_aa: CSAPGGPDTQYF

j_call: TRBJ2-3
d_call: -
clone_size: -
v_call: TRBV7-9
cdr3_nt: TGTGCCACCATTTTGTTGGGGGGCACAAGCACAGATACGCAGTATTTT
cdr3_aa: CATILLGGTSTDTQYF

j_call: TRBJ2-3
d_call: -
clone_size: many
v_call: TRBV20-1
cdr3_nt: TGCAGTGCTAAGGGTTTGGGCACAGATACGCAGTATTTT
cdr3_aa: CSAKGLGTDTQYF